This passage covers 14 T cell receptor beta chains from one sample sequenced in a study (dated by TCRdb to between 2014 and 2017). Cells that were CD4+CD25+CD127-/low were the ones isolated as Tregs. Library preparation used 5' RACE. TCRdb lists the instrument as Illumina MiSeq. TCRdb reprocessed the public reads (quality trimming at Q25 with fastp, clone calling with MiXCR) and kept in-frame beta chains. Entries are consolidated by CDR3 protein sequence, retaining the most common genes and DNA. In this sample the table shows some 40,000 distinct CDR3 sequences, more than 20% of which occur a single time. Of the sample, 3.5% to 4.5% is held by the ten largest clones. The specimen sequenced was Tregs sorted from a lymph node. These receptors originate from a female donor with breast cancer.

This clonotype was seen a few times. V gene TRBV6-6 combines with J gene TRBJ2-3; no clear D. CDR3 length: 11 amino acids. V was trimmed by 5 bases and J by 4 bases, leaving 4 bases between them. The germline V gene encodes CDR1 MNHNY and CDR2 SVGAGI (reference sequence). The CDR3 protein is CASSISDTQYF. The CDR3 DNA reads as TGTGCCAGCAGTATTTCAGATACGCAGTATTTT.

This clonotype was observed at least ten times. The chain is built from TRBV2 and TRBJ2-2; D not resolved. Germline-derived CDR1 and CDR2 are SNHLY and FYNNEI. Trimming removed 8 bases at V and 7 bases at J, with 8 bases between. The CDR3 is 11 amino acids. CDR3 loop: CASQEDGELFF. As DNA, the CDR3 is TGTGCCAGCCAAGAAGACGGGGAGCTGTTTTTT.

Details on this clonotype: This could be a read error, since a much larger clone is one nucleotide away. The genes are TRBV29-1 and TRBJ1-1, with TRBD1 matching over 7 bases. Germline V gene sequence: CDR1 SQVTM, CDR2 ANQGSEA. The ends lost 5 bases at V and 4 bases at J; junction bases unmatched: 16. The CDR3 is 16 amino acids. In DNA, the CDR3 is TGCAGCGTTAAAGGGGGCAGGGAGGTTTTCGGCACTGAAGCTTTCTTT. It translates to CSVKGGREVFGTEAFF.

In regard to this clonotype: It may be a read error: a sequence one base away is much more abundant. The V call is TRBV7-7, the J call TRBJ2-3; no clear D. This CDR3 is 13 amino acids long. Germline values: CDR1 SSHAT, CDR2 FNYEAQ (reference sequence). The CDR3 sequence is CASSLDHTDTQYF. The CDR3 DNA reads TGTGCTAGCAGCTTAGACCACACAGATACGCAGTATTTT.

The V gene is TRBV11-1, the J gene TRBJ2-1; 14 bases line up with TRBD2. In germline, CDR1 is SGHAT, CDR2 FQDESV (reference sequence). Trimming removed 1 base from V and 4 bases from J; junction bases left unmatched: 6. The CDR3 is 18 residues long. As DNA, the CDR3 is TGTGCCAGCAGCTTAGAAGGGACTAGCGGGAGCGGTTACAATGAGCAGTTCTTC. Its protein product is CASSLEGTSGSGYNEQFF.

Many counts were recorded for this clonotype. This sequence joins TRBV10-1 and TRBJ2-7; 8 bases map to TRBD1. The V segment lost 3 bases and the J segment 2 bases; nucleotides outside the gene matches: 6. Per germline, CDR1 WNHNN and CDR2 SYGVQD (reference sequence). This CDR3 has 15 amino acids. The CDR3 DNA sequence: TGCGCCAGCAGTGACCCACGGACAGGGCCCTACGAGCAGTACTTC. Its protein is CASSDPRTGPYEQYF.

Concerning this clonotype itself: A read error is possible here, since a much larger clone lies one base away. The CDR3 is CASSWDSGYAIYF. The CDR3 DNA sequence: TGTGCCAGCAGTTGGGACAGTGGTTACGCCATATATTTT. The chain combines TRBV28 with TRBJ1-3; the match to TRBD1 covers 7 bases. Germline V lookup: CDR1 MDHEN, CDR2 SYDVKM. The CDR3 runs to 13 residues. The junction had 8 bases not matched to a gene; V was cut back by 4 bases and J by 11 bases.

This clonotype was detected many times. The chain links TRBV4-1 to TRBJ2-3; D not resolved. Deletions cut 2 bases from V and 6 bases from J, with 12 bases between. The CDR3 is 14 residues long. CDR1 MGHRA and CDR2 YSYEKL come from the germline V gene. The CDR3 loop reads CASSQPSAADTQYF. The CDR3 nucleotides read TGCGCCAGCAGCCAACCGTCGGCGGCGGATACGCAGTATTTT.

The genes are TRBV24-1 and TRBJ2-2; 7 bases are shared with TRBD1. The germline V gene has CDR1 KGHDR and CDR2 SFDVKD. V gave up 9 bases and J gave up 0 bases; unmatched junction bases: 0. The CDR3 covers 13 residues. This chain's CDR3 is CATGTANTGELFF. As DNA, the CDR3 is TGTGCCACCGGGACAGCGAACACCGGGGAGCTGTTTTTT.

V usage is TRBV20-1 and J usage is TRBJ2-3; no clear D. The J call is uncertain, as TRBJ1-5 better fits the DNA end. Germline values: CDR1 DFQATT, CDR2 SNEGSKA (reference sequence). The CDR3 totals 13 residues. CDR3 loop: CSAVSSATDTQHF. CDR3 bases: TGCAGTGCGGTTTCTAGCGCCACAGATACGCAGCATTTT.

In this sample, this clonotype turned up many times. The rearrangement joins TRBV12-3 or TRBV12-4 to TRBJ2-5, with D perhaps TRBD1 or TRBD2 (5 bases each). This CDR3 has 14 amino acids. Trimming cost V 5 bases and J 4 bases, with 14 bases left between them. For the CDR3, the DNA is TGTGCCAGCAGTACTCATGGGGGAGCAGAGACCCAGTACTTC. Translating gives CASSTHGGAETQYF.

This clonotype has more than one count but fewer than ten. V is TRBV6-1 and J is TRBJ2-7; TRBD1 agrees at 10 bases. CDR3 length equals 16 residues. Trimming cost V 3 bases and J 6 bases; bases outside gene matches: 11. Germline CDR1 and CDR2: MNHNS and SASEGT. CDR3 sequence: CASSDFQSGTGVEQYF. Written as DNA, the CDR3 is TGTGCCAGCAGTGACTTTCAGAGCGGGACAGGGGTCGAGCAGTACTTC.

This clonotype was recorded a few times. J is TRBJ2-1 and V is TRBV20-1; D not resolved. V dropped 0 bases and J dropped 0 bases, with 6 bases sitting between them. Per germline, CDR1 DFQATT and CDR2 SNEGSKA (reference sequence). The CDR3 consists of 14 residues. CDR3 loop: CSARDPFSYNEQFF. DNA of the CDR3: TGCAGTGCTAGAGATCCCTTCTCCTACAATGAGCAGTTCTTC.

This clonotype was observed a handful of times. The V and J genes are TRBV7-6 and TRBJ2-7; TRBD2 agrees at 12 bases. The CDR3 spans 15 residues. V trimming: 5 bases; J trimming: 6 bases; junction bases outside the gene matches: 8. The germline V gene has CDR1 SGHVS and CDR2 FNYEAQ. CDR3 DNA sequence: TGTGCCAGCAGCCCGCATCTAGCGGGAGGGTCCGAGCAGTACTTC. Its translation: CASSPHLAGGSEQYF. The full variable domain, rest sourced from reference TRBV7-6 and TRBJ2-7, is GAGVSQSPRYKVTKRGQDVALRCDPISGHVSLYWYRQALGQGPEFLTYFNYEAQQDKSGLPNDRFSAERPEGSISTLTIQRTEQRDSAMYRCASSPHLAGGSEQYFGPGTRLTVT.